Shown below are 21 T cell receptor beta chains from a single sample sequenced in a study of T cell responses to AZD1222 COVID-19 vaccine. Using immunoSEQ multiplex PCR, the repertoire was profiled, and TCRdb retains in-frame clones only, with some absent. The sample has roughly 53,000 clones; roughly 84% are singletons. Source: peripheral blood, taken on day 0 of AZD1222 vaccination. These receptors were collected from an adult in good health.

In this sample, this clone turned up once. The V gene is TRBV7-9, the J gene TRBJ1-2; D is uncertain. This CDR3 region has 15 residues. V was pared by 3 bases and J by 1 base, with 12 bases between. From germline, CDR1 is SEHNR and CDR2 FQNEAQ (reference sequence). The CDR3 DNA is TGTGCCAGCAGCTTGGTACAGAGCAGTAACTATGGCTACACCTTC. As protein: CASSLVQSSNYGYTF.

J is TRBJ2-5 and V is TRBV11-2; 10 bases match TRBD2. There are 16 residues in the CDR3. The ends lost 6 bases at V and 5 bases at J; junction bases unmatched: 12. Germline V gene lookup returns CDR1 SGHAT and CDR2 FQNNGV. Here the CDR3 reads CASSFRSSGSQETQYF. Here the CDR3 DNA reads TGTGCCAGCAGTTTTAGGTCTAGCGGGAGTCAGGAGACCCAGTACTTC.

J is TRBJ1-6 and V is TRBV3-1 (or the pseudogene TRBV3-2); 8 bases are shared with TRBD1. V shed 6 bases and J 8 bases; nucleotides not matched to a gene: 12. Germline CDR1 and CDR2: LGHDT and YNNKEL (reference sequence). The CDR3 spans 16 residues. CDR3 nucleotide sequence: TGTGCCAGCAGGCGACAATTGACAGGGGCGCATTCACCCCTCCACTTT. Translated: CASRRQLTGAHSPLHF.

The chain has TRBV12-3 or TRBV12-4 and TRBJ1-2; D uncertain. This CDR3 is built from 13 residues. V was clipped by 7 bases and J by 5 bases, with 14 bases between them. The CDR3 sequence: CASTPGGSYGYTF. The CDR3 nucleotides are TGTGCCAGCACCCCAGGAGGGAGTTATGGCTACACCTTC.

The chain couples TRBV25-1 to TRBJ1-1, with D maybe TRBD1 (5 bases). V dropped 1 base and J dropped 3 bases, with 15 bases sitting between them. The CDR3 sequence is 16 residues long. Per germline, CDR1 MGHDK and CDR2 SYGVNS. The CDR3 DNA follows: TGTGCCAGCAGTGAATGGGGGAGCAGCGTGCACACTGAAGCTTTCTTT. Translated, it gives CASSEWGSSVHTEAFF.

The V and J genes are TRBV10-3 and TRBJ2-7, with TRBD1 matching 9 bases. This CDR3 comprises 14 residues. V shed 4 bases and J 1 base; nucleotides not matched to a gene: 2. Germline-derived CDR1 and CDR2 are ENHRY and SYGVKD. In DNA, the CDR3 is TGTGCCATCAGTGGGACAGGGGTTTCCTACGAGCAGTACTTC. Amino acids: CAISGTGVSYEQYF.

The chain has TRBV5-8 and TRBJ2-7; 7 bases line up with TRBD2. Germline values: CDR1 SGHTS, CDR2 YDEGEE. The junction had 12 bases not matched to a gene; V was cut back by 5 bases and J by 4 bases. The CDR3 consists of 15 residues. The DNA of the CDR3 is TGTGCCAGCAGGGAGGAGCGGCAGCGGGAATACGAGCAGTACTTC. It codes for CASREERQREYEQYF. Full variable domain (remainder filled in from reference TRBV5-8 and TRBJ2-7): EAGVTQSPTHLIKTRGQQATLRCSPISGHTSVYWYQQALGLGLQFLLWYDEGEERNRGNFPPRFSGRQFPNYSSELNVNALELEDSALYLCASREERQREYEQYFGPGTRLTVT.

This chain connects TRBV30 to TRBJ1-4; D is undetermined. V lost 4 bases and J lost 4, with 16 bases in between. The germline V gene encodes CDR1 GTSNPN and CDR2 SVGIG (reference sequence). The CDR3 spans 15 residues. The CDR3 nucleotides are TGTGCCTGGAACCCCCCGGGCGGCTATAATGAAAAACTGTTTTTT. Encoded protein: CAWNPPGGYNEKLFF.

The rearrangement links TRBV30 to TRBJ1-6, with 7 bases matching TRBD1. V was pared by 5 bases and J by 5 bases, with 6 bases of the junction left unmatched. There are 14 residues in the CDR3. The germline V gene has CDR1 GTSNPN and CDR2 SVGIG (reference sequence). The CDR3 DNA sequence: TGTGCCTGGGGACTACAGGGGAATAATTCACCCCTCCACTTT. This translates into CAWGLQGNNSPLHF.

This chain uses TRBV11-2 with TRBJ2-5; TRBD2 agrees at 8 bases. The CDR3 is 14 amino acids. With 10 bases clipped from V and 4 bases from J, the junction kept 11 bases outside the gene matches. The V gene's germline CDR1 is SGHAT and CDR2 FQNNGV. This chain's CDR3 is CATGRGAAGETQYF. CDR3 DNA: TGTGCCACCGGGAGGGGAGCGGCGGGAGAGACCCAGTACTTC.

The chain links TRBV5-1 to TRBJ1-4, with TRBD1 identical over 8 bases. Germline trimming cut 4 bases from V and 2 bases from J; bases unmatched to any gene: 7. CDR1 SGHRS and CDR2 YFSETQ come from the germline V gene. The CDR3 loop spans 16 amino acids. The CDR3 DNA reads as TGCGCCAGCAGCACCGGACAGGGAGGGACTAATGAAAAACTGTTTTTT. Residues: CASSTGQGGTNEKLFF.

The rearrangement uses TRBV7-9 and TRBJ1-1; the D gene is possibly TRBD1 (6 bases). V lost 5 bases and J 3 bases, leaving 16 bases between the germline ends. The CDR3 runs 15 residues. From germline, CDR1 is SEHNR and CDR2 FQNEAQ (reference sequence). CDR3 in DNA: TGTGCCAGCAGCCCACAAATAAAGGGGGACACTGAAGCTTTCTTT. It encodes CASSPQIKGDTEAFF.

The count of this clone is one. The chain has TRBV5-1 and TRBJ2-7, with 10 bases matching TRBD2. The J segment lost 4 bases and the V segment lost 2 bases, leaving 9 bases of the junction unmatched. The CDR3 has 16 amino acids. CDR1 is SGHRS and CDR2 is YFSETQ in the germline V gene. CDR3 residues: CASSFLPSSGSYEQYF. CDR3 nucleotide sequence: TGCGCCAGCAGCTTCCTGCCGTCTAGCGGGAGTTACGAGCAGTACTTC.

The V call is TRBV11-3, the J call TRBJ2-3; no definite D call. Per germline, CDR1 SGHNT and CDR2 YENEEA. Trimming removed 3 bases from V and 5 bases from J, with 6 bases in between. The CDR3 contains 12 residues. This CDR3 is CASSFGVDTQYF. The CDR3 DNA sequence: TGTGCCAGCAGCTTTGGGGTAGATACGCAGTATTTT. The full variable domain, with the rest looked up from reference TRBV11-3 and TRBJ2-3, is EAGVVQSPRYKIIEKKQPVAFWCNPISGHNTLYWYLQNLGQGPELLIRYENEEAVDDSQLPKDRFSAERLKGVDSTLKIQPAELGDSAVYLCASSFGVDTQYFGPGTRLTVL.

This clone was seen a handful of times. This chain links TRBV5-8 with TRBJ2-7; D possibly uses TRBD1 or TRBD2 (5 bases each). V dropped 4 bases and J dropped 4 bases, with 15 bases sitting between them. The CDR3 is 14 amino acids. The germline V gene encodes CDR1 SGHTS and CDR2 YDEGEE. DNA of the CDR3: TGTGCCAGCAGCCGACCGGGGAAGGGGTACGAGCAGTACTTC. This gives the protein CASSRPGKGYEQYF.

This clone was picked up one time. The chain links TRBV29-1 to TRBJ2-1, with 11 bases matching TRBD1. The J segment lost 1 base and the V segment lost 6 bases, leaving 11 bases of the junction unmatched. The CDR3 loop spans 17 amino acids. Germline CDR1 SQVTM, CDR2 ANQGSEA. CDR3 sequence: CSVVSGQGVESYNEQFF. For the CDR3, the DNA is TGCAGCGTAGTCTCGGGACAGGGGGTAGAGTCCTACAATGAGCAGTTCTTC.

This sequence joins TRBV18 and TRBJ2-7; 11 bases line up with TRBD2. CDR3 size: 15 residues. V shed 6 bases, J shed 4 bases, and the junction held 8 bases outside the gene matches. Germline CDR1 KGHSH, CDR2 LQKENI. The CDR3 sequence: CASSPTGTSGYEQYF. As DNA, the CDR3 is TGTGCCAGCTCCCCGACCGGGACTAGCGGTTACGAGCAGTACTTC.

This chain joins TRBV10-3 and TRBJ1-4; possibly TRBD1 for D (5 bases). V lost 4 bases, J lost 8 bases, and 14 bases lay in between. This CDR3 contains 14 residues. CDR1 ENHRY and CDR2 SYGVKD come from the germline V gene. The CDR3 DNA follows: TGTGCCATCAGTGGTGGAGGGGCACGGGAAAAACTGTTTTTT. Its translation: CAISGGGAREKLFF.

The genes are TRBV5-1 and TRBJ1-5; the D gene is possibly TRBD1 (6 bases). The CDR3 runs 14 residues. Germline-derived CDR1 and CDR2 are SGHRS and YFSETQ. V lost 4 bases and J 7 bases, leaving 15 bases between the germline ends. The CDR3, as DNA: TGCGCCAGCAGCGCCGACCCAGGGGAGCAGCCCCAGCATTTT. Its translation: CASSADPGEQPQHF.

This chain links TRBV7-9 with TRBJ2-5; the D is unclear. V was clipped by 1 base and J by 5 bases, with 8 bases between them. Germline V gene sequence: CDR1 SEHNR, CDR2 FQNEAQ (reference sequence). The CDR3 totals 13 residues. CDR3 sequence: CASSLEASETQYF. CDR3 coding DNA: TGTGCCAGCAGCTTAGAAGCCAGCGAGACCCAGTACTTC.

The chain couples TRBV5-1 to TRBJ2-1; 12 bases line up with TRBD2. This CDR3 has 15 amino acids. Per the germline V gene, CDR1 is SGHRS and CDR2 is YFSETQ. The ends lost 0 bases at V and 7 bases at J; junction bases unmatched: 2. CDR3 loop: CASSLELAGGNEQFF. The CDR3 DNA follows: TGCGCCAGCAGCTTGGAACTAGCGGGAGGTAATGAGCAGTTCTTC.